This TCR beta chain came from a study of shared clonotypes between healthy human individuals. It was CD45RO-negative cells, positively selected for CCR7, that made up naive CD8 cells, with terminally differentiated effector memory CD45RA+ cells excluded. Those who donated were healthy HIV-negative adults, with no recent acute infections or vaccinations reported. All the donors were Caucasian adults who lived in Nashville, Tennessee. Original data processing: Filtering was not the same, since immunoSEQ gave junction-only sequences without quality scores. The protocol was immunoSEQ multiplex PCR, while the TCRdb copy is restricted to in-frame clones and leaves out a portion. V and J calls and clone size are given by that table; D and trimming were obtained from the DNA. The repertoire holds approximately 590,000 clones, with nearly 97% as singletons. CDR3 length equals 14 residues. V lost 3 bases, J lost 4 bases, and 10 bases lay in between. The germline V gene has CDR1 LNHDA and CDR2 SQIVND (reference sequence).

This sequence was found in a young woman in good health. Input material: naive CD8+ T cells sorted from blood. The rearrangement uses TRBV19 and TRBJ1-5, with D tentatively TRBD1 (5 bases). The CDR3 here is CASSMWDGNQPQHF. For the CDR3, the DNA is TGTGCCAGTAGTATGTGGGACGGGAATCAGCCCCAGCATTTT.